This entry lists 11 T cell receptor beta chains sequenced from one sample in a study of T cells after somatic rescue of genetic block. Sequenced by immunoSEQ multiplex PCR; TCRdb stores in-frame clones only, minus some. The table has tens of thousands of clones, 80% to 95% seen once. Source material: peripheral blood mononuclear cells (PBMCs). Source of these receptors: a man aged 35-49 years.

CDR3 DNA sequence: TGTGCCAGCAGCTTAGGGGGACAGGCCTACGAGCAGTACTTC. Translated, it gives CASSLGGQAYEQYF. The chain combines TRBV7-8 with TRBJ2-7; the match to TRBD1 covers 8 bases. The germline V gene has CDR1 SGHVS and CDR2 FQNEAQ. The V segment lost 1 base and the J segment 2 bases; nucleotides outside the gene matches: 1. This CDR3 is built from 14 residues.

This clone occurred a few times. The CDR3: CASSQAQGNYGYTF. The CDR3 region has the DNA TGCGCCAGCAGCCAAGCACAGGGTAACTATGGCTACACCTTC. The rearrangement uses TRBV4-1 and TRBJ1-2; a weak D match, TRBD1 (6 bases). Per germline, CDR1 MGHRA and CDR2 YSYEKL. The length of the CDR3 is 14 residues. Trimming took 1 base from V and 1 from J, leaving 7 bases between them.

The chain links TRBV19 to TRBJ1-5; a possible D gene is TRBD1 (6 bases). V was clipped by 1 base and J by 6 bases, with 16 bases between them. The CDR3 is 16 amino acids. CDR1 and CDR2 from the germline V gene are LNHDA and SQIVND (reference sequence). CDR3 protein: CASSIGTASVSQPQHF. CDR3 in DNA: TGTGCCAGTAGTATAGGGACAGCCTCCGTCTCTCAGCCCCAGCATTTT.

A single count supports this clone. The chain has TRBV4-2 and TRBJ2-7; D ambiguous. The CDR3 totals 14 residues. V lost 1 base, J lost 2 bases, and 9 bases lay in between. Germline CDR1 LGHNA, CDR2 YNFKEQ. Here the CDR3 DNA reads TGTGCCAGCAGCCAAGTCGGTGGGGCCTACGAGCAGTACTTC. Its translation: CASSQVGGAYEQYF.

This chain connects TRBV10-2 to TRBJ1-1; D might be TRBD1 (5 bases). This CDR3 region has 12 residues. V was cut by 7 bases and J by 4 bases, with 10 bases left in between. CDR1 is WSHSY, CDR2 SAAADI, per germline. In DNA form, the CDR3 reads TGCGCCAGCAATCGGGGGGGCACTGAAGCTTTCTTT. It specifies CASNRGGTEAFF.

The CDR3 nucleotides read TGTGCCAGCAGCTTGTGGGACAGGGAGGGCCAGCCCCAGCATTTT. Encoded protein: CASSLWDREGQPQHF. The chain is built from TRBV2 and TRBJ1-5; 9 bases map to TRBD1. V lost 6 bases to trimming and J lost 7 bases; unmatched junction nucleotides: 10. This CDR3 has 15 residues. Germline loops: CDR1 SNHLY, CDR2 FYNNEI.

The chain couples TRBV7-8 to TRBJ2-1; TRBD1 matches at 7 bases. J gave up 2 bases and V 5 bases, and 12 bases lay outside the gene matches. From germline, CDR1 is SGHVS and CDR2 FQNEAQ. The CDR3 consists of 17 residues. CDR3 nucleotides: TGTGCCAGCAGCCGAAAGCAGCGACAGGGACCCTACAATGAGCAGTTCTTC. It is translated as CASSRKQRQGPYNEQFF. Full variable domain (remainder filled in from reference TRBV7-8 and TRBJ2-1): GAGVSQSPRYKVAKRGQDVALRCDPISGHVSLFWYQQALGQGPEFLTYFQNEAQLDKSGLPSDRFFAERPEGSVSTLKIQRTQQEDSAVYLCASSRKQRQGPYNEQFFGPGTRLTVL.

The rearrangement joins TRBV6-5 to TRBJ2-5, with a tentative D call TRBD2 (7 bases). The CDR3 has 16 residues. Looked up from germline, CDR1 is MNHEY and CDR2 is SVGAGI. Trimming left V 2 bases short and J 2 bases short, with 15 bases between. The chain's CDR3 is CASSYAWGREQETQYF. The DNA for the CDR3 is TGTGCCAGCAGTTACGCTTGGGGGCGGGAGCAAGAGACCCAGTACTTC.

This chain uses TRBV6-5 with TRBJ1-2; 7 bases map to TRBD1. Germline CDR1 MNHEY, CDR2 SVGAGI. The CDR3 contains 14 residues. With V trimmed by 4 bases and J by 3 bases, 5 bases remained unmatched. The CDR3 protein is CASSSGRGYYGYTF. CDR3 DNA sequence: TGTGCCAGCAGTTCGGGCAGGGGGTACTATGGCTACACCTTC.

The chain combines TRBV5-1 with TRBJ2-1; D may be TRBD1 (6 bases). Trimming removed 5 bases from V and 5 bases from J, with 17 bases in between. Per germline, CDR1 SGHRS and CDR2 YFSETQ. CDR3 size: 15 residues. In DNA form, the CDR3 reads TGCGCCAGCAGACACACAGGGCAGGCAGACAATGAGCAGTTCTTC. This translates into CASRHTGQADNEQFF.

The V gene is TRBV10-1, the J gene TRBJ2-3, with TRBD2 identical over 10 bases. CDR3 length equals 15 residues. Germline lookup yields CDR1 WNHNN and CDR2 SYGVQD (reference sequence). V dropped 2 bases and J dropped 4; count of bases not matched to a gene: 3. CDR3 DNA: TGCGCCAGCAGTGAGGCTAGCGGGGGCCCAGATACGCAGTATTTT. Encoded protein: CASSEASGGPDTQYF.